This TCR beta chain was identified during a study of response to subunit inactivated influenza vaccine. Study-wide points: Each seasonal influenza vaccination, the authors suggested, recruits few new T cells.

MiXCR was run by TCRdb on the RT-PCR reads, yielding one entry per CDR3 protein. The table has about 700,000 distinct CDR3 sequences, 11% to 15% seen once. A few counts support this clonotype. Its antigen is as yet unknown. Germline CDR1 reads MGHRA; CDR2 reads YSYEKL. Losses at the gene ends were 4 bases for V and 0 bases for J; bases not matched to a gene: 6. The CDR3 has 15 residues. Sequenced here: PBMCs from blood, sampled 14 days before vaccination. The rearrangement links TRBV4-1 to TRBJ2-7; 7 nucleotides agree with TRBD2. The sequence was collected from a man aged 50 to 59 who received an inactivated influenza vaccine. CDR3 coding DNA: TGCGCCAGCAGCCCTCGGGGGGACTCCTCCTACGAGCAGTACTTC. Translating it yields CASSPRGDSSYEQYF.